Described below is a single TCR beta chain sequence and its context. An input of 0.5 to 1 ug of RNA was subjected to reverse transcription using random hexamers. TCRdb passed the immunoSEQ multiplex PCR reads through MiXCR, listing each CDR3 protein once. The table lists some 190,000 distinct CDR3 sequences, 94% of them singletons, with about 0.14% in the top ten. This record comes from a study of CD8 T cells in Susac syndrome. The V gene end was trimmed by 1 base and the J gene end by 2 bases; junction bases not matched to a gene: 3. The CDR3 runs to 15 residues. Germline V gene sequence: CDR1 SGHRS, CDR2 YFSETQ.

Material: CD4+ T cells from PBMCs. The V call is TRBV5-1, the J call TRBJ2-5; 9 bases agree with TRBD2. The receptor was derived from a human donor with Susac syndrome. CDR3 sequence (DNA): TGCGCCAGCAGCTTGCCTAGCGGGGCTCAAGAGACCCAGTACTTC. Encoded protein: CASSLPSGAQETQYF.